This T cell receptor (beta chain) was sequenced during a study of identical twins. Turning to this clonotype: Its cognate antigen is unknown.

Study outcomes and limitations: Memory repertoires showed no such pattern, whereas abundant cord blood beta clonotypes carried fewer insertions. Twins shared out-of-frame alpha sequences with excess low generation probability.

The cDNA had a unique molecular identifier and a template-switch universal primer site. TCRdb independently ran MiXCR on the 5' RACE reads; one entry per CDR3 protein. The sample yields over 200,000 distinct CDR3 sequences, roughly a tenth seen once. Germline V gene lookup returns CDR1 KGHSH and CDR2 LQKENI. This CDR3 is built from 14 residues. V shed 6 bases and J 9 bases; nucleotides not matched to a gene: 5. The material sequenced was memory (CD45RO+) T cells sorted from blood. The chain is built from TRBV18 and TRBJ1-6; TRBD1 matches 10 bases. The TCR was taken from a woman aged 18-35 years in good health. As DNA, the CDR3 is TGTGCCAGCTCCCCCGGGACAGGGGTTTCACCCCTCCACTTT. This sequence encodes CASSPGTGVSPLHF.